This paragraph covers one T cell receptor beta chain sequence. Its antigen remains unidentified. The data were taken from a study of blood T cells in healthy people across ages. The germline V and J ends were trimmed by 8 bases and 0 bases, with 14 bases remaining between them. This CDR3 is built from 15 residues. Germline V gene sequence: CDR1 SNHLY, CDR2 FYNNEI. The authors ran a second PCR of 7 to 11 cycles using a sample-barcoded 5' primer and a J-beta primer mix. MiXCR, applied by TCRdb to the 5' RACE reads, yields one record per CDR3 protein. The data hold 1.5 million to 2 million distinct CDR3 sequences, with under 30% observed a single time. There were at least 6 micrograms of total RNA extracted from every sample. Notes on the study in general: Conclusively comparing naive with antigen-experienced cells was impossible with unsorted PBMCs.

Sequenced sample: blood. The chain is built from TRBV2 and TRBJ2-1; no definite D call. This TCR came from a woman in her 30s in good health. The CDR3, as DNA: TGTGCCAGCCGTCGAGGCACAAGCTCCTACAATGAGCAGTTCTTC. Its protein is CASRRGTSSYNEQFF.